The present entry profiles one TCR beta chain with its context. The data belong to a study of PD-1 and CTLA-4 blockade in melanoma. The germline gives CDR1 SEHNR, CDR2 FQNEAQ (reference sequence). This CDR3 comprises 17 residues. Between the trimmed V and J ends, which lost 4 bases and 0 bases, there was a span of 18 bases. TCRdb keeps only in-frame clones here, not all; method: immunoSEQ multiplex PCR. The sample holds 28,000 or so clones, 80% to 95% seen once. This sequence originates from a human donor with melanoma. The input for sequencing was CD8+ T cells from peripheral blood, taken from a patient given anti-PD-1 treatment. The chain couples TRBV7-9 to TRBJ1-1; D perhaps matches TRBD1 (5 bases). The CDR3 here is CASSSTTAFALNTEAFF. The CDR3 coding sequence is TGTGCCAGCAGCTCAACGACAGCTTTCGCTTTGAACACTGAAGCTTTCTTT.